The 17 T cell receptor gamma chains below come from one sample, sequenced in a study of γδ T cells in repeated Plasmodium falciparum infection. TCRdb redid the clone calls on the multiplex PCR reads with CATT. In the table there are 20,000 to 30,000 gamma-chain clones, over 2.5% of which are singletons. Flow sorting of PBMC yielded separate Vgamma9/Vdelta2+ and Vdelta2-negative gammadelta T cell populations for bulk repertoire analysis. The sample was gamma-delta T cells from blood. Every receptor here comes from a pool of human donors (malaria-infected and uninfected, not separated).

Of note for this clone: A far larger clone lies a single base away; this is likely a read error. The identical CDR3 is also encoded by other nucleotide sequences in the sample. J gene calling gave no result, while the V gene is TRGV9. Germline V CDR1 and CDR2: GITISATS, ISYDGTV (reference sequence). The CDR3 spans 11 residues. DNA of the CDR3: TGTGCCTTGTATAGTACCTATAAGAAGCTCTTT. It codes for CALYSTYKKLF.

In its sample, this clone was seen a few times. TCRdb's listed protein matches a much larger clone and diverges from this DNA's translation at residue 11, likely through a read error; the protein shown comes from the DNA. No J gene was called, and the V gene is TRGV9. This CDR3 contains 13 residues. The germline gives CDR1 GITISATS, CDR2 ISYDGTV (reference sequence). The CDR3 is CALWERFYYKRLF. The CDR3, as DNA: TGTGCCTTGTGGGAGCGCTTTTATTATAAGAGACTCTTT.

Ten or more counts support this clone. For this DNA, TCRdb reports the protein of a much larger clone, which diverges at residue 5, most likely from a read error; the protein presented here is translated directly from the DNA. The chain carries TRGV9 and TRGJ1 or TRGJ2. The CDR3 is 12 residues long. Germline V gene lookup returns CDR1 GITISATS and CDR2 ISYDGTV (reference sequence). The CDR3 DNA is TGTGCCTTGTGGGGGGTGAGGTATAAGAAACTCTTT. Its translation: CALWGVRYKKLF.

By share of the sample, this clone is large (0.1 to 1%). The chain is built from TRGV2 and TRGJ1 or TRGJ2. The CDR3 has 13 amino acids. V shed 3 bases and J 4 bases; nucleotides not matched to a gene: 6. Germline CDR1 EGSNGY, CDR2 YDSYNSKV. The CDR3 coding sequence is TGTGCCACCTGGGACTGTCGATATTATAAGAAACTCTTT. Its protein product is CATWDCRYYKKLF.

Ten or more counts support this clone. A read error likely explains this, since a far larger clone differs by one base. The same CDR3 arises from other DNA sequences in this sample as well. The chain is built from TRGV9 and TRGJP2. The CDR3 spans 16 residues. Germline CDR1 reads GITISATS; CDR2 reads ISYDGTV (reference sequence). The V gene end was trimmed by 0 bases and the J gene end by 2 bases; junction bases not matched to a gene: 6. The chain's CDR3 is CALWEVGWSSDWIKTF. The CDR3 DNA is TGTGCCTTGTGGGAGGTGGGCTGGAGTAGTGATTGGATCAAGACGTTT.

This clone was observed at least ten times. The chain carries TRGV8 and TRGJ1 or TRGJ2. Matching the DNA to germline supplied the J gene, which TCRdb does not give. CDR3 size: 11 residues. Per germline, CDR1 VENAVY and CDR2 YDSYNSRV. V shed 0 bases, J shed 12 bases, and the junction held 5 bases outside the gene matches. The CDR3 DNA follows: TGTGCCACCTGGGATAGGGAATCGAAACTCTTT. Amino acid sequence: CATWDRESKLF.

A few counts support this clone. The amino acid sequence in TCRdb belongs to a much larger clone and departs from this DNA's translation at residue 8, likely a sequencing read error; the sequence shown is translated from the DNA. V is TRGV9 and J is TRGJP2. The J gene, missing from TCRdb, was assigned here through DNA to germline matching. CDR1 GITISATS and CDR2 ISYDGTV come from the germline V gene (reference sequence). Trimming cost V 0 bases and J 2 bases; bases outside gene matches: 18. This CDR3 spans 20 amino acids. This chain's CDR3 is CALWEVRRSYIGSSDWIKTF. CDR3 nucleotides: TGTGCCTTGTGGGAGGTGCGGAGAAGTTACATAGGGAGTAGTGATTGGATCAAGACGTTT.

This clone was found many times. TCRdb attributes to this sequence the protein of a much larger clone, which differs from the DNA translation at residue 8; a read error is likely, and the protein displayed is translated from the DNA. The chain is built from TRGV9 and TRGJ1 or TRGJ2. V lost 2 bases and J lost 11; bases outside the gene matches: 9. The CDR3 consists of 12 residues. Germline CDR1 and CDR2: GITISATS and ISYDGTV (reference sequence). CDR3 residues: CALWEGSNEKLF. CDR3 bases: TGTGCCTTGTGGGAGGGGAGTAATGAGAAACTCTTT.

This clone was observed at least ten times. TCRdb assigns this DNA the protein of a much larger clone, which departs from its translation at residue 11; this likely reflects a read error, and the protein shown comes from translating the DNA. V gene assignment gives TRGV2, but the J gene was left uncalled. The CDR3 contains 13 residues. Per germline, CDR1 EGSNGY and CDR2 YDSYNSKV. CDR3: CATWDGRHYKRLF. The CDR3 DNA is TGTGCCACCTGGGACGGGCGTCATTATAAGAGACTCTTT.

Notes on this clone: Other DNA sequences in this sample translate to the same CDR3. The J gene is uncalled and the V gene is TRGV4. The CDR3 has 16 residues. The germline CDR1 and CDR2 sequences are EGSTGY and YDSYTSSV. In DNA form, the CDR3 reads TGTGCCACCTGGGATGGGCGAACTAGGAATTATTATAAGAAACTATTT. Encoded protein: CATWDGRTRNYYKKLF.

A remark on this clone: TCRdb lists the protein of a much larger clone for this DNA, which differs at residue 10, so this is likely a read error; the protein given here is translated from the DNA itself. The rearrangement links TRGV9 to TRGJ1 or TRGJ2. TCRdb carries no J gene annotation; the J gene was assigned here by matching the DNA with germline. The germline CDR1 and CDR2 sequences are GITISATS and ISYDGTV (reference sequence). The CDR3 sequence is 14 residues long. CDR3 protein: CALWEPWNYDKKLF. DNA of the CDR3: TGTGCCTTGTGGGAGCCTTGGAATTATGATAAGAAACTCTTT.

This clone was recorded many times. The rearrangement joins TRGV3 to TRGJ1 or TRGJ2. The CDR3 runs 15 residues. J lost 1 base, V lost 0 bases, and 6 bases had no gene match. Germline V gene data show CDR1 as VTNTFY and CDR2 as YDVSTARD (reference sequence). CDR3 amino acids: CATWDRPVNYYKKLF. The CDR3 nucleotides are TGTGCCACCTGGGACAGGCCGGTTAATTATTATAAGAAACTCTTT.

About this clone: TCRdb has a much larger clone's protein, which differs at residue 4 from the translation of this DNA, likely because of a read error; what is shown is the protein translated from the DNA. The rearrangement links TRGV9 to TRGJP. As TCRdb names no J gene, one was assigned here on the basis of a DNA match to germline. Per the germline V gene, CDR1 is GITISATS and CDR2 is ISYDGTV (reference sequence). This CDR3 region has 18 residues. In DNA, the CDR3 is TGTGCCTTGGGGGAGGTAAGAACGCCCCGGTTGGGCAAAAAAATCAAGGTATTT. The encoded protein is CALGEVRTPRLGKKIKVF.

At least ten counts were recorded for this clone. The protein in TCRdb stems from a much larger clone and differs at residue 5 from this DNA's translation, likely a read error; here the protein is translated from the DNA. V and J are TRGV5 and TRGJ1 or TRGJ2. Here the J gene was assigned by germline matching of the DNA, as TCRdb has none. This CDR3 has 14 residues. The V gene end was trimmed by 5 bases and the J gene end by 1 base; junction bases not matched to a gene: 8. The germline CDR1 and CDR2 sequences are VINAFY and YDVSNSKD. Here the CDR3 DNA reads TGTGCCACCTGGGGCCGTGATAATTATTATAAGAAACTCTTT. This codes for CATWGRDNYYKKLF.

This clone was observed a few times. The V gene is TRGV4, the J gene TRGJ1 or TRGJ2. No J segment appears in TCRdb, so it was assigned here by matching the sequence to germline. Germline lookup yields CDR1 EGSTGY and CDR2 YDSYTSSV. J gave up 5 bases and V 0 bases, and 13 bases lay outside the gene matches. The CDR3 sequence is 16 residues long. As DNA, the CDR3 is TGTGCCACCTGGGATGGGCCCCAACTCCCCAATTATAAGAAACTCTTT. It yields the protein CATWDGPQLPNYKKLF.

This clone occurred many times. A much larger clone sits a single nucleotide away, making a read error possible. The chain couples TRGV2 to TRGJ1 or TRGJ2. From germline, CDR1 is EGSNGY and CDR2 YDSYNSKV. CDR3 length: 13 amino acids. Germline trimming cut 0 bases from V and 3 bases from J; bases unmatched to any gene: 2. The CDR3 DNA sequence: TGTGCCACCTGGGACGGGTGTTATTATAAGAAACTCTTT. Translation gives CATWDGCYYKKLF.

This clone was picked up many times. This sequence is one base from a far larger clone and is likely a read error. This specimen includes other DNA sequences encoding the same CDR3. J gene calling gave no result, while the V gene is TRGV2. From germline, CDR1 is EGSNGY and CDR2 YDSYNSKV. This CDR3 spans 14 amino acids. CDR3 sequence (DNA): TGTGCCACCTGGGACCTCGAGAATTATTATAAGAAGCTCTTT. Protein: CATWDLENYYKKLF.